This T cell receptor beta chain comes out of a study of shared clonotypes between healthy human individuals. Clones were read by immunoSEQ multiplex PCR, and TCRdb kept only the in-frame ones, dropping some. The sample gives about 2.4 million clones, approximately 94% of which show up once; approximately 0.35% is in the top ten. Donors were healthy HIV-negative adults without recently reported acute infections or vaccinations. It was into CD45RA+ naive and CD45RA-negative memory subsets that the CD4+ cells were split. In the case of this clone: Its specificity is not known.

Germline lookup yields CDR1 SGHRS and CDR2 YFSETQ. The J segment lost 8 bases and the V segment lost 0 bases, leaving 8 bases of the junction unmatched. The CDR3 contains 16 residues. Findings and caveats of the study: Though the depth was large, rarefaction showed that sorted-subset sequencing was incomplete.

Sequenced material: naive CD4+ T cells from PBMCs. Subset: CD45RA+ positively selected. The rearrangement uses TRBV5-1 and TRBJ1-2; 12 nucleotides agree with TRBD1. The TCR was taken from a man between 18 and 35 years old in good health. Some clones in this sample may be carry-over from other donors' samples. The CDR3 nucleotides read TGCGCCAGCAGCTTGGTAGTGGGACAGGGGGCGCAAGGCTACACCTTC. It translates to CASSLVVGQGAQGYTF.